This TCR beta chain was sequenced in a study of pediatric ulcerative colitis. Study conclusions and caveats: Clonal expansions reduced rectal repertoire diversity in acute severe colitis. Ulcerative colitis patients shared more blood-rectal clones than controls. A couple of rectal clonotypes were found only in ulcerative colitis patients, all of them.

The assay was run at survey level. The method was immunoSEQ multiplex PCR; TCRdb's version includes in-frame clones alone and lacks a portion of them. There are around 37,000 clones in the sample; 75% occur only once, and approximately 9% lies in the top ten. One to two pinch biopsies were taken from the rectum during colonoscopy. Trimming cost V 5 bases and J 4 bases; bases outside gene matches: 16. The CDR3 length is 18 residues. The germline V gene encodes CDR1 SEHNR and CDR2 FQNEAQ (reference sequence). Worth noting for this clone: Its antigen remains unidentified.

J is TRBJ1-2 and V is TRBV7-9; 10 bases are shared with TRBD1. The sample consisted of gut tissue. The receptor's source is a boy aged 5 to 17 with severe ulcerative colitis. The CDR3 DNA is TGTGCCAGCAGCGACAGCGGGACAGGGGACAGCATGCTCTATGGCTACACCTTC. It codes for CASSDSGTGDSMLYGYTF. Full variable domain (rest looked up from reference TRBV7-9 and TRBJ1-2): DTGVSQNPRHKITKRGQNVTFRCDPISEHNRLYWYRQTLGQGPEFLTYFQNEAQLEKSRLLSDRFSAERPKGSFSTLEIQRTEQGDSAMYLCASSDSGTGDSMLYGYTFGSGTRLTVV.